The sequence of this T cell receptor beta chain was determined in a study of blood T cells in healthy people across ages. Deletions cut 8 bases from V and 5 bases from J, with 13 bases between. The CDR3 is 13 residues long. CDR1 is LNHDA, CDR2 SQIVND, per germline (reference sequence). The authors ran a second PCR of roughly 6 to 12 cycles using a sample-barcoded 5' primer and a J-beta primer mix. One entry per CDR3 protein results from TCRdb running MiXCR on the 5' RACE reads. The table records about 1.6 million distinct CDR3 sequences, around 35% of them present only once. Whole-study findings and limits: Fewer expanded clones and more diversity marked long-lived versus aged donors. Roughly linear age-related decline in beta diversity appeared, significant by age approximately 41.

Turning to this clonotype: The target antigen is unknown.

This TCR was sampled from a woman aged 30 to 39 in good health. Sequenced material: blood. The V call is TRBV19, the J call TRBJ1-5, with D possibly matching TRBD1 (5 bases). The CDR3 DNA follows: TGTGCCAGTGTCCAGGGCACCTATCAGCCCCAGCATTTT. Protein sequence: CASVQGTYQPQHF.